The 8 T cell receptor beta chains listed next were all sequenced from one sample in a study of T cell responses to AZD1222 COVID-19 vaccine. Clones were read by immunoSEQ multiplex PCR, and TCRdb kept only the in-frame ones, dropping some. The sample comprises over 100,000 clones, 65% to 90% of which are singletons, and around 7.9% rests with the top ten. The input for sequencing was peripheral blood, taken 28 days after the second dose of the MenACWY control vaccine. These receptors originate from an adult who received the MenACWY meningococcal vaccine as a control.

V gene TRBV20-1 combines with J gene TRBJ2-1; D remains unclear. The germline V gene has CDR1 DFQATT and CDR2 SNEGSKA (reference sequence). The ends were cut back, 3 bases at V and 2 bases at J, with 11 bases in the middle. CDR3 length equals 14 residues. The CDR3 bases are TGCAGTGCTAGTAAGGGTCCCACCTACAATGAGCAGTTCTTC. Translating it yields CSASKGPTYNEQFF.

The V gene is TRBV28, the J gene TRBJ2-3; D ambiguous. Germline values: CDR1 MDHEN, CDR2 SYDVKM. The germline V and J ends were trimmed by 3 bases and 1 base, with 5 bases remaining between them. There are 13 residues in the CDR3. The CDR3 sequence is CASSFRGTDTQYF. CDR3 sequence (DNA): TGTGCCAGCAGTTTTCGGGGCACAGATACGCAGTATTTT.

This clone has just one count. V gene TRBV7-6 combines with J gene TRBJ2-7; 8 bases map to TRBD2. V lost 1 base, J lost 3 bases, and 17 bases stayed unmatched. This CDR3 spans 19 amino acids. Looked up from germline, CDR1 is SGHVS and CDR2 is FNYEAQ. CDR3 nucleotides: TGTGCCAGCAGCTTAGTGGGGTCGGGGGGGTGCCATATGATCTACGAGCAGTACGTC. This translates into CASSLVGSGGCHMIYEQYV.

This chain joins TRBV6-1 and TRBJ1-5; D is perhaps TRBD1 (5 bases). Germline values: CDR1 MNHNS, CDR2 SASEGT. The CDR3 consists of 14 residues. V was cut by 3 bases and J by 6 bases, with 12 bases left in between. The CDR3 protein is CASSEGPPGQPQHF. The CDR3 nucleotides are TGTGCCAGCAGTGAGGGACCTCCGGGTCAGCCCCAGCATTTT.

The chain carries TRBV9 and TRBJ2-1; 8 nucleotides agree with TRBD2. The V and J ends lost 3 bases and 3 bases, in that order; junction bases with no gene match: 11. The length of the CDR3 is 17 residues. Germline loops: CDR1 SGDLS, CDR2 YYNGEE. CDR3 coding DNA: TGTGCCAGCAGCGAACTAATGGGGACTAGTGGCTACAATGAGCAGTTCTTC. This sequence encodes CASSELMGTSGYNEQFF. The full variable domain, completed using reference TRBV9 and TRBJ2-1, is DSGVTQTPKHLITATGQRVTLRCSPRSGDLSVYWYQQSLDQGLQFLIQYYNGEERAKGNILERFSAQQFPDLHSELNLSSLELGDSALYFCASSELMGTSGYNEQFFGPGTRLTVL.

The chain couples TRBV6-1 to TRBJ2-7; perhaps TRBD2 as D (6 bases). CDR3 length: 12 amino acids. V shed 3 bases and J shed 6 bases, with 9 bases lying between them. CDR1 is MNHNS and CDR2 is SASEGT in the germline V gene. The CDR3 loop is CASSEGTVEQYV. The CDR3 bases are TGTGCCAGCAGTGAGGGGACTGTCGAGCAGTACGTC.

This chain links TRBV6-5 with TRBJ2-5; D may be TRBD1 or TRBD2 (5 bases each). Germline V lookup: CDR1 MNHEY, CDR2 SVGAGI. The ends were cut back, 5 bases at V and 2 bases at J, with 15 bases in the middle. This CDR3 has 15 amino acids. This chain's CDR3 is CASSTRDGAQETQYF. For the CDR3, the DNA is TGTGCCAGCAGTACCCGGGACGGAGCACAAGAGACCCAGTACTTC.

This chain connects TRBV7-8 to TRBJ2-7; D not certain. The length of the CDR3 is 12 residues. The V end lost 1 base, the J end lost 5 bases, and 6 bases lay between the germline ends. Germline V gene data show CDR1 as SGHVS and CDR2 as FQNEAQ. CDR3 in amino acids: CASSLVYNEQYV. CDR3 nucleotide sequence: TGTGCCAGCAGCTTAGTTTACAACGAGCAGTACGTC.